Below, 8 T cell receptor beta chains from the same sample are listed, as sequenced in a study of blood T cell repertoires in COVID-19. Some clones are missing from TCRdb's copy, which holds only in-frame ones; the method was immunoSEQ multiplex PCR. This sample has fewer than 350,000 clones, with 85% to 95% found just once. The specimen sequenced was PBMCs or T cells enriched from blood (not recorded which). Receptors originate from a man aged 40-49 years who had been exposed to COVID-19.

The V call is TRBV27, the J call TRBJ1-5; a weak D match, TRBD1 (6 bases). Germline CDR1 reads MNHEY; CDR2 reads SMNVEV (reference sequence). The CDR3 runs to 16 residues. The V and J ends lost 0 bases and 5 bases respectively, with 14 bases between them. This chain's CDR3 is CASSLSSRDIDQPQHF. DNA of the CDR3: TGTGCCAGCAGTTTATCCTCTCGGGACATTGATCAGCCCCAGCATTTT.

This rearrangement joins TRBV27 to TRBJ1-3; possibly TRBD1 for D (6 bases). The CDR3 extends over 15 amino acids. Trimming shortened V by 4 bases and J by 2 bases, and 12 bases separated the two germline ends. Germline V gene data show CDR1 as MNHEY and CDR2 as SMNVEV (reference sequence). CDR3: CASSSQGSAGNTIYF. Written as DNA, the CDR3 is TGTGCCAGCAGTTCTCAGGGGTCGGCTGGAAACACCATATATTTT.

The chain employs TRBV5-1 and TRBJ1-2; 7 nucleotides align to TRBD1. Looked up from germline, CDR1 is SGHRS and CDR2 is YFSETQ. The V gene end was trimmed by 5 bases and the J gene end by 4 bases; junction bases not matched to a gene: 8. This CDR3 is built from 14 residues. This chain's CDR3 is CASRRGGSVYGYTF. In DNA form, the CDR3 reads TGCGCCAGCAGACGAGGGGGCTCTGTCTATGGCTACACCTTC.

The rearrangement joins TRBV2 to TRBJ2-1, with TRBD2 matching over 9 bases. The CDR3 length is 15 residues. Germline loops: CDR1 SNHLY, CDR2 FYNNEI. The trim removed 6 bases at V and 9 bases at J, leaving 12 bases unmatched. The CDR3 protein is CASSLVASGIPEQFF. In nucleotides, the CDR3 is TGTGCCAGCAGCCTAGTAGCTAGCGGGATTCCTGAGCAGTTCTTC. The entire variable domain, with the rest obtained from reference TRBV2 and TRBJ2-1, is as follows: EPEVTQTPSHQVTQMGQEVILRCVPISNHLYFYWYRQILGQKVEFLVSFYNNEISEKSEIFDDQFSVERPDGSNFTLKIRSTKLEDSAMYFCASSLVASGIPEQFFGPGTRLTVL.

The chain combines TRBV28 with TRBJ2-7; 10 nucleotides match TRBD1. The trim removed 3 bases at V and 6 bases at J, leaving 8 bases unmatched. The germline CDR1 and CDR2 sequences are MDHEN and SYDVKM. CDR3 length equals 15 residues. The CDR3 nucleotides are TGTGCCAGCAGTTTGCCCGGGACAGGGGTCTCCGAGCAGTACTTC. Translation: CASSLPGTGVSEQYF. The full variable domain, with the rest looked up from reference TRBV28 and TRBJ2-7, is DVKVTQSSRYLVKRTGEKVFLECVQDMDHENMFWYRQDPGLGLRLIYFSYDVKMKEKGDIPEGYSVSREKKERFSLILESASTNQTSMYLCASSLPGTGVSEQYFGPGTRLTVT.

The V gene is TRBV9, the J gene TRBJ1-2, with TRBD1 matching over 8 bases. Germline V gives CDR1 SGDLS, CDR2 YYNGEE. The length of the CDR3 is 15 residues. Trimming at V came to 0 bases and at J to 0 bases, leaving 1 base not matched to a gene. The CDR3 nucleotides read TGTGCCAGCAGCGTAGCGGGACAGGCTAACTATGGCTACACCTTC. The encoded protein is CASSVAGQANYGYTF.

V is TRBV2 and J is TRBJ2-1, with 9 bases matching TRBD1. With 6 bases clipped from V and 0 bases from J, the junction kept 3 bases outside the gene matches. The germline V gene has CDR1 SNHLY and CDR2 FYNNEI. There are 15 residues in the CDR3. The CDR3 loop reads CASSATGGSYNEQFF. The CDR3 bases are TGTGCCAGCAGCGCGACAGGGGGCTCCTACAATGAGCAGTTCTTC.

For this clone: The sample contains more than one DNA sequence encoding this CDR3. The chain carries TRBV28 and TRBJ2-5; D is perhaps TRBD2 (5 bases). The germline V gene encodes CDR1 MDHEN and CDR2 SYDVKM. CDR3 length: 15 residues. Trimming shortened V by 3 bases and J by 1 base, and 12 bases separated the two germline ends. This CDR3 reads CASSFGLAGQETQYF. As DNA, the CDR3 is TGTGCCAGCAGTTTCGGGCTAGCCGGCCAAGAGACCCAGTACTTC.